The present entry profiles one TCR beta chain with its context. Which antigen it targets is not known. No qualities accompany the bases; no much larger clone lies one base away. The data stem from a study of cytomegalovirus exposure and HLA in healthy donors (dated 2017 in TCRdb). Regarding the complete study: An earlier analysis of some 620 of the donors reported 276 Gb of sequence data and 117 million unique TCR beta sequences obtained from 150 million to 200 million T cells. The study combined high-throughput TCR immunosequencing, statistical association of individual TCRs with disease status, and machine learning to predict cytomegalovirus infection status. Typing coverage differed by locus: A, B, C, DRB1 and DQB1 were typed in about 620-640 donors, DQA1 in about 550, DPA1 in around 610, and DPB1 in just under 490. Every discovery cohort repertoire had been produced on one sequencing platform. Because of strong linkage in the cohort, a few DR-DQ haplotypes were treated as single units for association and clustering. Genome-wide SNP genotypes for about 60% of the roughly 670 donors were used in a later genetic analysis, which treated that subset as a discovery cohort. In the later analysis, no new phenotypic data were used to find candidate immune exposures; instead, reliance was placed on TCR beta sequences and their occurrence across donors. Among the approximately 420 genotyped donors, approximately 81% belonged to the genetic ancestry cluster associated with self-reported Caucasian donors. A later analysis re-analyzed previously published TCR beta repertoires from 666 donors and added high-resolution HLA genotyping to study TCR occurrence patterns. Among about 370 genotyped donors of the cohort, an average of approximately 240,000 unique TCR beta nucleotide sequences was sequenced per donor, of which approximately 18% were non-productive. The aim of the study was to test whether cataloging public T cell receptors could identify signatures of past pathogen exposure. Along with the approximately 700-subject first cohort, a separate validation cohort of over 90 different subjects was used. HLA typing covered class I and class II loci at four-digit resolution. An earlier analysis of 587 of the donors used high-throughput TCR beta sequencing to judge whether each TCR beta V gene segment behaved as functional or pseudogenic. Using immunosequencing, the study profiled T cell repertoires from 550 to 750 subjects and related those repertoires to cytomegalovirus serostatus. Approximately 300 gigabases of sequencing data and 70 million to 95 million unique TCR sequences made up an early release that covered roughly 670 HLA-typed donors. Donor age, sex, ethnicity and CMV serostatus were compiled together with the repertoire data. The research as a whole found: Specific HLA alleles were associated with 15,000 to 20,000 TCR beta sequences at a false discovery rate of 0.05 in a later analysis. Assigning TCR associations to individual alleles was difficult when HLA alleles, especially DR and DQ, strongly co-occurred. A further reported finding was that TCR beta sequences accurately predicted the HLA-A and HLA-B alleles for most subjects in the first cohort. In a later analysis, TCR association rates were found to vary across HLA loci, with the most associated TCRs seen for DRB1 alleles and the fewest for HLA-C alleles. A group of highly shared sequence variants was considered likely to be a technical artifact of the sequencing pipeline. A later genetic analysis associated a missense DCLRE1C variant with V-gene and J-gene trimming of TCR beta chains, and an independent cohort replicated the association. In a later genetic analysis, fewer N-insertions in productive TCRs were reported among donors in an Asian-associated ancestry cluster than the approximately 710-donor mean. In both the original and validation cohorts, the classifier was reported to diagnose cytomegalovirus status with high specificity and sensitivity. Because HLA typing was missing for some donors at each locus, association tests included only the typed subset. In this cohort, only TCR beta chains were sequenced, and detectable features were limited by the absence of alpha or paired-chain data. The presence/absence analyses assumed that sequencing depth was roughly uniform across donors, and that assumption may not be true. Linkage disequilibrium might explain the correlated functional status among segregating V segments, but an unknown experimental factor could not be ruled out. A later analysis reported that several top co-occurrence clusters appeared linked to parvovirus B19, influenza, CMV and Epstein-Barr virus. Seventeen rarely observed V segments, including chromosome 9 orphons, were excluded from the earlier analysis of about 610 of the donors because counts were too low. The study gave a list of 150 to 200 TCR beta chains associated with cytomegalovirus. The only immune exposure information available for the cohort was CMV serostatus. Compared with equally common non-associated chains, HLA-associated TCR beta chains in a later analysis were more clonally expanded and had lower generation probabilities. A few of the identified cytomegalovirus-associated TCR beta chains were confirmed in vitro to be specific for cytomegalovirus antigens. A later analysis found that most CMV-associated TCR beta chains appeared HLA-restricted, with HLA associations seemingly driven largely by CMV exposure. An earlier analysis of approximately 530 of the donors showed that most TCR beta V segments appeared in productive rearrangements either about 90% or about 30% of the time, which broadly matched IMGT annotations. According to the authors, the approach could potentially be generalized to other disease states and immunological phenotypes. Most TCR sequences were seen in very few donors, while some public TCRs were found in many individuals.

Receptor libraries were prepared by the immunoSEQ multiplex PCR assay. For the multiplex PCR, a mixture combining 60 forward primers for TCR Vbeta segments and 13 reverse primers for TCR Jbeta segments was used. A multiplex PCR assay on genomic DNA amplified the CDR3 region of rearranged TCR beta genes. Amplified TCR beta libraries were sequenced as 87-base-pair reads on the Illumina HiSeq System. The original methods were these. In a later analysis, some 80 million unique TCR beta chains were counted across the approximately 670 repertoires, and around 10 million of these chains were shared by at least two donors. A nearest-neighbor algorithm error-corrected the raw reads and collapsed the reads into unique sequences, merging closely related sequences to remove PCR and sequencing errors. V, D and J gene segments were assigned by aligning CDR3 sequences to IMGT reference sequences. For a sequence to be retained, at least a six-nucleotide match to both a V gene segment and a J gene segment was required. Rearrangements were classified as productive when the CDR3 lacked stop codons and remained in frame with V and J, and all other rearrangements were classified as non-productive. Following IMGT convention, CDR3 was defined as the stretch from the second conserved V-encoded cysteine up to the conserved J-encoded phenylalanine. In an earlier analysis of roughly 580 of the donors, sequences lacking an unambiguous match to a single V gene segment were excluded. An earlier analysis of a few hundred of the donors called V segments functional above 56.7% productive rearrangements and segregating when the between-donor standard deviation exceeded 5%. To diagnose cytomegalovirus status from the catalog of TCR beta chain sequences, a statistical classification framework was built. A later analysis assigned V and J genes by comparing TCR nucleotide sequences with IMGT/GENE-DB human TR gene sequences. A later analysis assigned CDR3 sequences and most-parsimonious VDJ recombination scenarios with the TCRdist pipeline. In a later analysis, each TCR beta chain was defined by its CDR3 amino acid sequence together with its V-gene family, and reads lacking a unique V-gene family were excluded. As a way to deal with suspected cross-contamination and a sequencing artifact, a later analysis dropped 450 to 600 nucleotide sequences that were highly shared and had low generation probability. A later analysis calculated a clonal expansion index for each public chain from normalized within-repertoire ranks of inferred template counts. In a later analysis, generation probabilities were computed with a VDJ recombination model fitted to out-of-frame rearrangements, and the resulting probabilities were checked against IGoR. Hypergeometric tests were used in a later analysis to score TCR-TCR, TCR-HLA and TCR-CMV co-occurrence, with a repertoire-size bias correction applied to the TCR pairs. False discovery rates were estimated in a later analysis by permuting HLA or CMV assignments 20 times. A later analysis grouped co-occurring TCRs with DBSCAN, adding TCRdist sequence similarity when clustering within HLA-allele-positive subsets. Repertoires with fewer than 30,000 or more than 120,000 public chains were left out of co-occurrence clustering, as were about five repertoires with anomalous nucleotide sharing. TCRdb carries this immuneACCESS record with in-frame sequences only. Its versions omit some clonotypes, under half of them owing to an unresolved V gene in the studies checked, with the rest unexplained. V, J and clone size were drawn from that table, and D and trimming were deduced from the DNA. The sample contains roughly 130,000 clones, approximately 78% of them found a single time. Approximately 2.9% of the sample belongs to the ten largest clones.

In total, 630 or so healthy bone marrow donors made up the cohort. Cohort members were all nominally healthy when sampled, although unrecorded immune exposures were likely present. CMV serostatus was positive for 289 and negative for 352 of the 666 cohort members, and was not recorded for this donor. A peripheral blood sample was provided by each donor, and peripheral blood mononuclear cells were used for TCR beta sequencing. Genomic DNA was extracted from the blood cell samples with the Qiagen DNeasy Blood Extraction Kit. Sequenced: PBMCs. This receptor was identified in a human donor in good health.

The sequenced DNA is TGCGCCAGCAGCCAAGGGGGGAAGGGGGCCCTCCTCTATGGCTACACCTTC. Its protein product is CASSQGGKGALLYGYTF. The V and J segments used are TRBV4-3 and TRBJ1-2, with TRBD1 identical over 7 junction bases. Taken from cysteine to phenylalanine, the CDR3 has 17 residues. Just the 51-base CDR3 DNA is kept, in frame starting at base 1. The germline V gene specifies LGHNA as CDR1 and YSLEER as CDR2. V lost 1 base and J lost 4 bases, and the count of bases not matched to a germline gene is 12.